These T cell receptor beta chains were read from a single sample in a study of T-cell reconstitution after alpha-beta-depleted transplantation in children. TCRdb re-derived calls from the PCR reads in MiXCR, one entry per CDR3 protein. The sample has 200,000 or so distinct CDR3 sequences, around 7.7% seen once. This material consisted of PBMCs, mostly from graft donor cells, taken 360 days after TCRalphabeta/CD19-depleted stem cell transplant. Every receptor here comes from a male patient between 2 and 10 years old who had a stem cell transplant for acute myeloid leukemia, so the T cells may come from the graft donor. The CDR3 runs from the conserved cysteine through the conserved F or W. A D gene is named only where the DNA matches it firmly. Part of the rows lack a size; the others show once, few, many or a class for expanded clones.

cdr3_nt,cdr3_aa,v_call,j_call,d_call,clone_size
TGTGCCAGCAGCAAACCCCCCGGGGAGCTGTTTTTT,CASSKPPGELFF,TRBV21-1,TRBJ2-2,NA,many
TGTGCCAGCAGCTTACTACAGCTTGCAACTAATGAAAAACTGTTTTTT,CASSLLQLATNEKLFF,TRBV7-2,TRBJ1-4,NA,NA
TGTGCCAGCTCCGGGTCCTCGGCCCTTAATGAGCAGTTCTTC,CASSGSSALNEQFF,TRBV12-3/TRBV12-4,TRBJ2-1,NA,many
TGTGCCAGCAGCTCTGGACTAGCGGGTCTTGGCTACGAGCAGTACTTC,CASSSGLAGLGYEQYF,TRBV7-2,TRBJ2-7,TRBD2,few
TGCAGCGTTAATTTAGGAGCGGATTACGAGCAGTACTTC,CSVNLGADYEQYF,TRBV29-1,TRBJ2-7,NA,many
TGTGCCAGCAGCCCTGGACAGGGAAAATCAACTAATGAAAAACTGTTTTTT,CASSPGQGKSTNEKLFF,TRBV12-3/TRBV12-4,TRBJ1-4,TRBD1,few
TGCAGCGTAACCGGGACTAGCGGGAGTTCCTACAATGAGCAGTTCTTC,CSVTGTSGSSYNEQFF,TRBV29-1,TRBJ2-1,TRBD2,many
TGTGCCAGCAGTTTAGCGGGGCGCTCTGGGGCCAACGTCCTGACTTTC,CASSLAGRSGANVLTF,TRBV12-3/TRBV12-4,TRBJ2-6,NA,few
TGCGCCAGCAGCTTGGTGGGGACTTCTCATTTGCAAGAGACCCAGTACTTC,CASSLVGTSHLQETQYF,TRBV5-1,TRBJ2-5,NA,many
TGTGCCAGCAGCAACACAGGGGGCCCCAAAAACATTCAGTACTTC,CASSNTGGPKNIQYF,TRBV12-3/TRBV12-4,TRBJ2-4,TRBD1,few
TGCAGTGCTAGCGCTCAGAAGTACCAAGAGACCCAGTACTTC,CSASAQKYQETQYF,TRBV20-1,TRBJ2-5,NA,many
TGCGCCAGCAGCCAAGATCCTAGGGGGCGGGAGACCCAGTACTTC,CASSQDPRGRETQYF,TRBV4-3,TRBJ2-5,TRBD1,many
TGTGCCAGCAGCGAACTAGCGTTCGATACGCAGTATTTT,CASSELAFDTQYF,TRBV6-4,TRBJ2-3,TRBD2,many
TGTGCCAGCAGCTTAGCGCTCAGCGGGAGGGCCGGAGATACGCAGTATTTT,CASSLALSGRAGDTQYF,TRBV7-2,TRBJ2-3,TRBD2,NA
TGTGCCAGCAGTGAGCCCGGGACAGGGACCTATGGCTACACCTTC,CASSEPGTGTYGYTF,TRBV25-1,TRBJ1-2,TRBD1,few
TGTGCCAGCAGAGACAGGGTTTTCACTGAAGCTTTCTTT,CASRDRVFTEAFF,TRBV12-3/TRBV12-4,TRBJ1-1,TRBD1,NA
TGCAGCGTTGAAGGAGACAGGAGAGAGACCCAGTACTTC,CSVEGDRRETQYF,TRBV29-1,TRBJ2-5,NA,many
TGCGCCAGCAGCTTAGGGAGCGGCCCTAGAGAGACCCAGTACTTC,CASSLGSGPRETQYF,TRBV5-1,TRBJ2-5,NA,many
TGTGCCAGCAGCCAACCCGGGGAGACCCAGTACTTC,CASSQPGETQYF,TRBV11-2,TRBJ2-5,NA,NA
TGTGCCACCTCCTGGACTAGCGGGGGGGCTTTTTCCTACAATGAGCAGTTCTTC,CATSWTSGGAFSYNEQFF,TRBV2,TRBJ2-1,TRBD2,few